This T cell receptor (beta chain) was sequenced during a study of CD8+ T cells in alopecia areata. General observations from the study: Sequence data from scalp samples additionally include resident alphabeta T cells of normal skin.

After isolation, RNA underwent reverse transcription to generate cDNA as the sequencing template. Clones were read by immunoSEQ multiplex PCR, and TCRdb kept only the in-frame ones, dropping some. The sample has more than 95,000 clones, around 60% seen once. The CDR3 sequence runs 8 residues, both termini included. CDR1 MNHEY and CDR2 SVGAGI come from the germline V gene. Sorted populations comprised CD4+ and CD8+ T cells obtained from PBMCs. Comments on this clone: Its matching antigen is unknown. The CDR3 end shows no conserved phenylalanine or tryptophan, and so a read error is likely. Because the CDR3's place on the DNA is in doubt, the DNA is left out and the CDR3 is given as listed by TCRdb.

The receptor was isolated from a human donor in good health. The chain joins TRBV6-5 to TRBJ2-7; TRBD1 is the table's D call and was not checked against the DNA. Sample: CD4+ T cells sorted from blood. CDR3: CASSYQGR.